This T cell receptor beta chain came from a study of blood T cell repertoires in COVID-19. Whole-study context: T cells, B-cell-depleted T cells, or PBMCs provided the cDNA or gDNA that served as material.

Authors' methods: Using reference gene primer amplification, nucleated cell counts were estimated. Repertoires were generated with immunoSEQ multiplex PCR, while TCRdb's copy carries only in-frame clones and drops some. V and J calls plus clone size are reproduced from that table; the DNA served to infer D and trimming. The top ten clones hold roughly 2.9% of a sample with 300,000 to 350,000 clones, 75% to 90% of them seen once. This CDR3 is built from 15 residues. Germline assignment: CDR1 SGHNT and CDR2 YYREEE (reference sequence). The V and J ends lost 4 bases and 6 bases, in that order; junction bases with no gene match: 7.

Sample: peripheral blood. J is TRBJ2-3 and V is TRBV5-4; TRBD1 aligns across 11 bases. This sequence originates from a woman aged 25 to 39 with COVID-19, enrolled during active disease. This chain's CDR3 is CASSLGQGAPDTQYF. CDR3 nucleotides: TGTGCCAGCAGCCTTGGACAGGGGGCGCCGGATACGCAGTATTTT.